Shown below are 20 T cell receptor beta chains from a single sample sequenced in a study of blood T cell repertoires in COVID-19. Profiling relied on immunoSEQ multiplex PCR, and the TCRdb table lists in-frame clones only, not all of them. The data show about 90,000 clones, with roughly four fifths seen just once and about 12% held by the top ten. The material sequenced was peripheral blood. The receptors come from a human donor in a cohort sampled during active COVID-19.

CDR3 in amino acids: CASFTSEGAGGELFF. DNA of the CDR3: TGTGCCAGTTTTACTAGCGAAGGGGCTGGGGGGGAGCTGTTTTTT. This rearrangement joins TRBV4-2 to TRBJ2-2; 7 bases match TRBD2. Germline lookup yields CDR1 LGHNA and CDR2 YNFKEQ. This CDR3 region has 15 residues. The ends lost 9 bases at V and 8 bases at J; junction bases unmatched: 15.

The DNA of the CDR3 is TGTGCCAGCAGCTTAGGGGGGGGGAGCACAGATACGCAGTATTTT. Its protein is CASSLGGGSTDTQYF. The genes are TRBV5-4 and TRBJ2-3; possibly TRBD2 for D (7 bases). The germline gives CDR1 SGHNT, CDR2 YYREEE (reference sequence). The CDR3 is made up of 15 amino acids. Trimming took off 2 bases at V and 0 bases at J, with 10 bases between the two ends.

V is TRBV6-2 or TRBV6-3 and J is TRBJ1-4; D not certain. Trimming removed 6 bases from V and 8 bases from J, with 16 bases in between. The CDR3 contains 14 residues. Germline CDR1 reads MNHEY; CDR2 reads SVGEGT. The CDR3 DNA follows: TGTGCCAGCAGCCCGGTGGTTCGGCGGGAAAAACTGTTTTTT. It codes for CASSPVVRREKLFF.

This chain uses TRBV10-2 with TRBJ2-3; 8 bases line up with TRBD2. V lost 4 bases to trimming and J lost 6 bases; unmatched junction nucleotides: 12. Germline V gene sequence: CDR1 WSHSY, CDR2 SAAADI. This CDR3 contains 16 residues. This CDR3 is CASSAGGRGGLDTQYF. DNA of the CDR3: TGCGCCAGCAGTGCTGGGGGACGGGGGGGCTTGGATACGCAGTATTTT.

CDR3 DNA: TGTGCCAGCAGTTCACCGGACAGGGACGGGTACGGCTACACCTTC. Translating gives CASSSPDRDGYGYTF. The V call is TRBV6-6, the J call TRBJ1-2; TRBD1 matches at 8 bases. In germline, CDR1 is MNHNY, CDR2 SVGAGI (reference sequence). The CDR3 covers 15 residues. Losses at the gene ends were 4 bases for V and 8 bases for J; bases not matched to a gene: 12.

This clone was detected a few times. The CDR3 sequence is CASRDRGNTEAFF. In nucleotides, the CDR3 is TGTGCCAGCAGGGACAGGGGGAACACTGAAGCTTTCTTT. The J gene is TRBJ1-1, the V gene TRBV6-5; TRBD1 matches at 9 bases. This CDR3 spans 13 amino acids. In germline, CDR1 is MNHEY, CDR2 SVGAGI. V lost 6 bases to trimming and J lost 1 base; unmatched junction nucleotides: 0.

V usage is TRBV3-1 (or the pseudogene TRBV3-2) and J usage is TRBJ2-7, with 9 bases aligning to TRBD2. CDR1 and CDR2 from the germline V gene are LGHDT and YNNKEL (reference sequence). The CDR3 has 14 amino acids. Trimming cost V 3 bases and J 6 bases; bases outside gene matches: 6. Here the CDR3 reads CASSHPGLASEQYF. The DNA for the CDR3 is TGTGCCAGCAGCCACCCGGGACTAGCTTCCGAGCAGTACTTC.

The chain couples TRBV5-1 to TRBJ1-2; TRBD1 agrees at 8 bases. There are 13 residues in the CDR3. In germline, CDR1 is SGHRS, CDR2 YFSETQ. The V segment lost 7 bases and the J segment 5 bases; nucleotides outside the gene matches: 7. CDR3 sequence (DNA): TGCGCCAGCGGTCCAGGGGGCCATTATGGCTACACCTTC. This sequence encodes CASGPGGHYGYTF.

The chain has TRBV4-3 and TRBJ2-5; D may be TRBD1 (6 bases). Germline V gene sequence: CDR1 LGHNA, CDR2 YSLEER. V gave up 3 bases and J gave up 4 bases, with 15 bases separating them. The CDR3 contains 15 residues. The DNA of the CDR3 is TGCGCCAGCAGCCAGTTAGCAGGGGTCGCAGAGACCCAGTACTTC. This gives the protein CASSQLAGVAETQYF.

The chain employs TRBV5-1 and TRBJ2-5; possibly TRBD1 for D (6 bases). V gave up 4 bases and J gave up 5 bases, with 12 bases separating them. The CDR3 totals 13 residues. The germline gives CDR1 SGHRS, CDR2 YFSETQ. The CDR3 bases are TGCGCCAGCAGCGCAGGGGTCGGCGAGACCCAGTACTTC. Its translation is CASSAGVGETQYF. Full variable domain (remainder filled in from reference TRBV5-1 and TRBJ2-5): KAGVTQTPRYLIKTRGQQVTLSCSPISGHRSVSWYQQTPGQGLQFLFEYFSETQRNKGNFPGRFSGRQFSNSRSEMNVSTLELGDSALYLCASSAGVGETQYFGPGTRLLVL.

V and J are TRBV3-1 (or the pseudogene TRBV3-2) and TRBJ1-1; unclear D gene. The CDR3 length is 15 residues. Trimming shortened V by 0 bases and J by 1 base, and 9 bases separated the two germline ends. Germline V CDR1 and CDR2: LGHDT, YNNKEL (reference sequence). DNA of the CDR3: TGTGCCAGCAGCCAAGATTTGCGGGGGAACACTGAAGCTTTCTTT. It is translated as CASSQDLRGNTEAFF.

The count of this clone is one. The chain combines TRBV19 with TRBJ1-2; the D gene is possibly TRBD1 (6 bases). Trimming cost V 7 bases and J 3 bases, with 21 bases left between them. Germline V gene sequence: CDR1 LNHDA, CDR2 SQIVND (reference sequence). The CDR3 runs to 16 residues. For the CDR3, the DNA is TGTGCCAGTAACCTGGGACAACGAGAATGGGACTATGGCTACACCTTC. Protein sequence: CASNLGQREWDYGYTF.

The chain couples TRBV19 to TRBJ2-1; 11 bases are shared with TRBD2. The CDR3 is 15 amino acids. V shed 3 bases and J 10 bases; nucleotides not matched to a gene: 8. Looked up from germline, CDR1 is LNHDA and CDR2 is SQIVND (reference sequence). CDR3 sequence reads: CASSMAGLAGWEQFF. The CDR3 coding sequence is TGTGCCAGTAGTATGGCTGGACTAGCGGGTTGGGAGCAGTTCTTC.

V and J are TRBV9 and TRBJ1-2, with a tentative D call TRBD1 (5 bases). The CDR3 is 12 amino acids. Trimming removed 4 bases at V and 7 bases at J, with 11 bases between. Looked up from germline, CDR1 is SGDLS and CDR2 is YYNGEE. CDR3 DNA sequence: TGTGCCAGCAGCCGATCCGGGGGTGGCTACACCTTC. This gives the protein CASSRSGGGYTF.

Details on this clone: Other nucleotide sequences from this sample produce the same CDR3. The CDR3 sequence: CASSLRQGSYGYTF. The DNA of the CDR3 is TGTGCCAGCAGTTTACGGCAGGGGAGCTATGGCTACACCTTC. The genes are TRBV27 and TRBJ1-2, with a weak D call TRBD1 (6 bases). Trimming took 2 bases from V and 4 from J, leaving 11 bases between them. The CDR3 is made up of 14 amino acids. Per germline, CDR1 MNHEY and CDR2 SMNVEV (reference sequence).

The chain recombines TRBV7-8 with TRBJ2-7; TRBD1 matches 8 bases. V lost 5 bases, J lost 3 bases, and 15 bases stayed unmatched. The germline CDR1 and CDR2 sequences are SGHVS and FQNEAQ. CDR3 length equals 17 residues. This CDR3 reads CASSPQSGGYISYEQYF. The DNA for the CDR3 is TGTGCCAGCAGCCCACAGTCAGGGGGCTATATCAGCTACGAGCAGTACTTC.

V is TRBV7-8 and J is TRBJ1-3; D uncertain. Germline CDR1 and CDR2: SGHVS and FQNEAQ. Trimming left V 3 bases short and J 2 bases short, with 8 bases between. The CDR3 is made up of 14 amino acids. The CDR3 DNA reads TGTGCCAGCAGCTTGGGGAGAACTGGAAACACCATATATTTT. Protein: CASSLGRTGNTIYF.

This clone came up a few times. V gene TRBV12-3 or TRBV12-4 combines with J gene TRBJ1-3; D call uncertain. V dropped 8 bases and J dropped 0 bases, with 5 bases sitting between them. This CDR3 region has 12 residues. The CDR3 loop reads CASEPSGNTIYF. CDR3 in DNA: TGTGCCAGCGAGCCCTCTGGAAACACCATATATTTT.

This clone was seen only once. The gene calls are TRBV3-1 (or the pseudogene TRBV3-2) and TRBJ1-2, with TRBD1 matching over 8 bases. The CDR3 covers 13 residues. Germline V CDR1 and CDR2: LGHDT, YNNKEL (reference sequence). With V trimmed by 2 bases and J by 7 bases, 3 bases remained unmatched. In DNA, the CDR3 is TGTGCCAGCAGCCAACAGGGGGCGCGTGGCTACACCTTC. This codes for CASSQQGARGYTF.

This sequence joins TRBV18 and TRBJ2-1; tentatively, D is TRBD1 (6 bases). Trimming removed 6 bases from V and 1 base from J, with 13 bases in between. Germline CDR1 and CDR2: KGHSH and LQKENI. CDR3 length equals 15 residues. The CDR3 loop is CASSVTGRSYNEQFF. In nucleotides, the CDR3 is TGTGCCAGCTCGGTTACAGGGCGTTCCTACAATGAGCAGTTCTTC.